This T cell receptor beta chain was documented in a study of blood T cell repertoires in COVID-19. About the study: Samples taken during acute and convalescent COVID-19 were collected in the United States, Italy and Spain. PBMCs, B-cell-depleted T cells, or T cells were the source of the cDNA or gDNA that made up the material.

The method was immunoSEQ multiplex PCR; TCRdb's version includes in-frame clones alone and lacks a portion of them. The sample includes tens of thousands of clones, around 88% seen only once; the top ten take 4.8%. The sequenced sample was peripheral blood. The origin of this receptor is a woman aged 80 or over with acute or convalescent COVID-19.

The CDR3 nucleotides are TGCGCCAGCAGCTTGGGGGCGGGTATGAACACTGAAGCTTTCTTT. Translation: CASSLGAGMNTEAFF. The chain links TRBV5-1 to TRBJ1-1; D is ambiguous. The V end lost 0 bases, the J end lost 0 bases, and 9 bases lay between the germline ends. Germline values: CDR1 SGHRS, CDR2 YFSETQ. The CDR3 has 15 residues.